Listed below are T cell receptor beta chains from one sample, sequenced in a study of T cell responses to AZD1222 COVID-19 vaccine. TCRdb's copy holds only in-frame clones and misses some; the assay was immunoSEQ multiplex PCR. The table has roughly 190,000 clones, under 95% seen once; the top ten hold roughly 0.99%. Specimen: peripheral blood, collected on day 0 of AZD1222 vaccination. These receptors all come from an adult in good health. The CDR3 runs from the conserved cysteine through the conserved F or W. D genes are given only for firm matches. The listing skips clone size in some rows; elsewhere it reads once, few, many or a size class.

D: -; J: TRBJ1-2; V: TRBV27; size: -; DNA: TGTGCCAGCAGTTTAGGTACAGGCCCGGGAGGGGGCTACACCTTC; CDR3: CASSLGTGPGGGYTF
D: -; J: TRBJ2-2; V: TRBV7-8; size: -; DNA: TGTGCCAGCAAAACATACACCGGGGAGCTGTTTTTT; CDR3: CASKTYTGELFF
D: TRBD1; J: TRBJ1-6; V: TRBV19; size: once; DNA: TGTGCCAGTAGTATCGACAGGGCAAAAAATTCACCCCTCCACTTT; CDR3: CASSIDRAKNSPLHF
D: TRBD2; J: TRBJ2-7; V: TRBV27; size: -; DNA: TGTGCCAGCAGACGGGGCGGGGGTAGCGGGAGAATCCCCTACGAGCAGTACTTC; CDR3: CASRRGGGSGRIPYEQYF
D: -; J: TRBJ1-1; V: TRBV7-9; size: -; DNA: TGTGCCAGCCGACAAAGGACCAACACTGAAGCTTTCTTT; CDR3: CASRQRTNTEAFF
D: -; J: TRBJ2-2; V: TRBV11-2; size: -; DNA: TGTGCCAGCAGCTTAGGTGCTCCCGGGGAGCTGTTTTTT; CDR3: CASSLGAPGELFF
D: -; J: TRBJ1-4; V: TRBV2; size: -; DNA: TGTGCCAGCAGTTTCAGGGGCGAGGGTGAAAAACTGTTTTTT; CDR3: CASSFRGEGEKLFF
D: -; J: TRBJ2-1; V: TRBV3-1/TRBV3-2; size: -; DNA: TGTGCCAGCAGCCAAGCTTGGGCGGGTGAGCAGTTCTTC; CDR3: CASSQAWAGEQFF
D: TRBD1; J: TRBJ1-2; V: TRBV10-3; size: -; DNA: TGTGCCATCAGTGGGGACAGGGGGAACTATGGCTACACCTTC; CDR3: CAISGDRGNYGYTF
D: TRBD1; J: TRBJ1-1; V: TRBV7-9; size: -; DNA: TGTGCCAGCAGCTTAGCGGGACAGGGGAGGGACACTGAAGCTTTCTTT; CDR3: CASSLAGQGRDTEAFF
D: -; J: TRBJ1-1; V: TRBV27; size: few; DNA: TGTGCCAGCAGTCTAGGGACCGGCACTGAAGCTTTCTTT; CDR3: CASSLGTGTEAFF
D: TRBD1; J: TRBJ2-2; V: TRBV28; size: -; DNA: TGTGCCAGCAGACACACAGGGGGCAACACCGGGGAGCTGTTTTTT; CDR3: CASRHTGGNTGELFF
D: TRBD2; J: TRBJ2-1; V: TRBV4-3; size: -; DNA: TGCGCCAGCAGCCAACTCGGACTAGCGGGGACCTACAATGAGCAGTTCTTC; CDR3: CASSQLGLAGTYNEQFF
D: -; J: TRBJ2-6; V: TRBV18; size: -; DNA: TGTGCCAGCTCACCTCGACAGGTTGCTGGGGCCAACGTCCTGACTTTC; CDR3: CASSPRQVAGANVLTF
D: -; J: TRBJ1-1; V: TRBV20-1; size: -; DNA: TGCAGTGCTAGTTGGGCCTTGAACACTGAAGCTTTCTTT; CDR3: CSASWALNTEAFF
D: -; J: TRBJ1-1; V: TRBV6-5; size: -; DNA: TGTGCCAGCAGTTACATAGGCCAGGGTGAAGCTTTCTTT; CDR3: CASSYIGQGEAFF
D: TRBD1; J: TRBJ2-5; V: TRBV6-2/TRBV6-3; size: -; DNA: TGTGCCAGCAGTCTAGGACAGGGTGAAGAGACCCAGTACTTC; CDR3: CASSLGQGEETQYF
D: -; J: TRBJ2-1; V: TRBV27; size: -; DNA: TGTGCCAGCAGTCGACAGCCGTCCTACAATGAGCAGTTCTTC; CDR3: CASSRQPSYNEQFF
D: -; J: TRBJ2-2; V: TRBV19; size: -; DNA: TGTGCCAGTAGTATACAGCTAGCAGCCGGGGAGCTGTTTTTT; CDR3: CASSIQLAAGELFF
D: -; J: TRBJ2-1; V: TRBV15; size: once; DNA: TGTGCCACCAGCAGAGATGGTCCCTTCAACGATAGCTCCTACAATGAGCAGTTCTTC; CDR3: CATSRDGPFNDSSYNEQFF
D: TRBD1; J: TRBJ2-7; V: TRBV7-6; size: -; DNA: TGTGCCAGCAGCCCCACGGGACAGAACTACGAGCAGTACTTC; CDR3: CASSPTGQNYEQYF
D: -; J: TRBJ2-7; V: TRBV7-9; size: -; DNA: TGTGCCAGCAGCCTCGGGGTGTCGTCGCGCGAGCAGTACTTC; CDR3: CASSLGVSSREQYF
D: -; J: TRBJ1-2; V: TRBV3-1/TRBV3-2; size: -; DNA: TGTGCCAGCAGCCAAGGACAGGATAACTATGGCTACACCTTC; CDR3: CASSQGQDNYGYTF
D: -; J: TRBJ2-7; V: TRBV27; size: once; DNA: TGTGCCAGCAGTTTGGCGGGGCGCGCCTACGAGCAGTACTTC; CDR3: CASSLAGRAYEQYF
D: -; J: TRBJ2-1; V: TRBV7-3; size: -; DNA: TGTGCCAGCAGCTTAATTCTGGGCAATGAGCAGTTCTTC; CDR3: CASSLILGNEQFF
D: -; J: TRBJ2-3; V: TRBV20-1; size: once; DNA: TGCAGTGCTAGTGGAAGTCAAGATAGTTCAGATACGCAGTATTTT; CDR3: CSASGSQDSSDTQYF
D: -; J: TRBJ1-2; V: TRBV15; size: -; DNA: TGTGCCACCAGCAGAGATGGACAGCTTAACTATGGCTACACCTTC; CDR3: CATSRDGQLNYGYTF
D: TRBD1; J: TRBJ2-7; V: TRBV19; size: -; DNA: TGTGCCACCGCGCCCCCCGCCGGGACAGGGAACTACGAGCAGTACTTC; CDR3: CATAPPAGTGNYEQYF
D: -; J: TRBJ2-3; V: TRBV27; size: -; DNA: TGTGCCAGCAGTTTAGGAGTAAGTTTCACAGATACGCAGTATTTT; CDR3: CASSLGVSFTDTQYF
D: TRBD1; J: TRBJ2-1; V: TRBV4-1; size: -; DNA: TGCGCCAGCAGCCAAACGCCGGGACAGGGTTACAATGAGCAGTTCTTC; CDR3: CASSQTPGQGYNEQFF
D: -; J: TRBJ2-7; V: TRBV5-1; size: -; DNA: TGCGCCAGCAGCTTGTCACTTATCGTCGGCAGCTCCTACGAGCAGTACTTC; CDR3: CASSLSLIVGSSYEQYF
D: -; J: TRBJ2-5; V: TRBV27; size: -; DNA: TGTGCCAGCAGTTCGGGGGATACAGAGACCCAGTACTTC; CDR3: CASSSGDTETQYF
D: TRBD1; J: TRBJ1-1; V: TRBV5-4; size: -; DNA: TGTGCCAGCAGCGAACAGGGGCGCACTGAAGCTTTCTTT; CDR3: CASSEQGRTEAFF
D: TRBD1; J: TRBJ2-7; V: TRBV9; size: -; DNA: TGTGCCAGCAGCCCTCGACAGGGGGCGGGGGAGCAGTACTTC; CDR3: CASSPRQGAGEQYF
D: -; J: TRBJ2-3; V: TRBV3-1/TRBV3-2; size: -; DNA: TGTGCCAGCAGCCCCGTACAGGGCAGCACAGATACGCAGTATTTT; CDR3: CASSPVQGSTDTQYF
D: -; J: TRBJ1-4; V: TRBV28; size: -; DNA: TGTGCCGGGGGCAGCCGCAATGAAAAACTGTTTTTT; CDR3: CAGGSRNEKLFF
D: -; J: TRBJ2-3; V: TRBV5-1; size: -; DNA: TGCGCCAGCAGATACAGCGTGCGCACAGATACGCAGTATTTT; CDR3: CASRYSVRTDTQYF
D: TRBD1; J: TRBJ1-6; V: TRBV7-2; size: once; DNA: TGTGCCAGCAGCTTAAGACAGGGGCGGCTTTCACCCCTCCACTTT; CDR3: CASSLRQGRLSPLHF
D: TRBD1; J: TRBJ2-7; V: TRBV24-1; size: once; DNA: TGTGCCACCAGTGATCCCACAGGGGGTCATAGAGAGCAGTACTTC; CDR3: CATSDPTGGHREQYF
D: -; J: TRBJ1-1; V: TRBV7-6; size: -; DNA: TGTGCCAGCAGTGGACAAGGGGGGGGCACTGAAGCTTTCTTT; CDR3: CASSGQGGGTEAFF
D: TRBD1; J: TRBJ1-5; V: TRBV7-9; size: -; DNA: TGTGCCAGCAGCGAAGGACAGGGTAGTTATCAGCCCCAGCATTTT; CDR3: CASSEGQGSYQPQHF
D: TRBD2; J: TRBJ2-7; V: TRBV2; size: -; DNA: TGTGCCAGCAGCGCCGGGGGGGGCGCGCCCTACGAGCAGTACTTC; CDR3: CASSAGGGAPYEQYF
D: -; J: TRBJ1-5; V: TRBV2; size: once; DNA: TGTGCCAGCAGTGGCTATAGCAATCAGCCCCAGCATTTT; CDR3: CASSGYSNQPQHF
D: TRBD1; J: TRBJ2-7; V: TRBV27; size: -; DNA: TGTGCCAGCAGTTACGGACAGGGTACAGGCGAGCAGTACTTC; CDR3: CASSYGQGTGEQYF
D: -; J: TRBJ1-5; V: TRBV28; size: -; DNA: TGTGCCAGCAGTTCACTTCTAAGCAATCAGCCCCAGCATTTT; CDR3: CASSSLLSNQPQHF
D: TRBD1; J: TRBJ2-6; V: TRBV9; size: once; DNA: TGTGCCAGCAGCCCATCAAAGGGACAGTCGCGCTCTGGGGCCAACGTCCTGACTTTC; CDR3: CASSPSKGQSRSGANVLTF
D: TRBD1; J: TRBJ2-1; V: TRBV11-1; size: -; DNA: TGTGCCAGCAGACCGCCGGGACAGGGAAAGAATGAGCAGTTCTTC; CDR3: CASRPPGQGKNEQFF
D: -; J: TRBJ2-2; V: TRBV7-6; size: once; DNA: TGTGCCAGCAGCAAAAGCGGCGGGGAGATCACCGGGGAGCTGTTTTTT; CDR3: CASSKSGGEITGELFF
D: TRBD2; J: TRBJ2-1; V: TRBV13; size: once; DNA: TGTGCCAGCAGCGAACTAGCGGGAGCCTACAATGAGCAGTTCTTC; CDR3: CASSELAGAYNEQFF
D: TRBD1; J: TRBJ2-7; V: TRBV27; size: few; DNA: TGTGCCAGCACCCCCTTGGGACAGATCTGCAAGTACTTC; CDR3: CASTPLGQICKYF
D: TRBD2; J: TRBJ2-1; V: TRBV10-1; size: -; DNA: TGCGCCAGCAGTGGCCTACGACTAGCGGGAGGCCTCTCCTACAATGAGCAGTTCTTC; CDR3: CASSGLRLAGGLSYNEQFF
D: -; J: TRBJ2-7; V: TRBV13; size: -; DNA: TGTGCCAGCAGCTTAGGCGGGAGATTCTCCTACGAGCAGTACTTC; CDR3: CASSLGGRFSYEQYF
D: TRBD1; J: TRBJ1-2; V: TRBV11-2; size: -; DNA: TGTGCCAGCAGGGAGGGGGCAGGCTATGGCTACACCTTC; CDR3: CASREGAGYGYTF
D: TRBD1; J: TRBJ1-4; V: TRBV5-6; size: -; DNA: TGTGCCAGCAGCTTGGGTGACAGGGGAACTGAAAAACTGTTTTTT; CDR3: CASSLGDRGTEKLFF
D: TRBD2; J: TRBJ2-1; V: TRBV7-3; size: once; DNA: TGTGCCAGCAGCTCCCCCGTTAAGAGCGGGAGGAGCCTCTCCTACAATGAGCAGTTCTTC; CDR3: CASSSPVKSGRSLSYNEQFF
D: -; J: TRBJ1-2; V: TRBV10-3; size: -; DNA: TGTGCCATCAGTGACCCTTCGGAGGCCACGGGTGGCTACACCTTC; CDR3: CAISDPSEATGGYTF
D: -; J: TRBJ1-5; V: TRBV24-1; size: once; DNA: TGTGCCACCAGTGATACGACGACAAGTTATCAGCCCCAGCATTTT; CDR3: CATSDTTTSYQPQHF
D: TRBD1; J: TRBJ2-7; V: TRBV4-3; size: -; DNA: TGCGCCAGCAGCCAATTGGGACAGGGATTGTACGAGCAGTACTTC; CDR3: CASSQLGQGLYEQYF
D: -; J: TRBJ2-7; V: TRBV29-1; size: -; DNA: TGCAGCGTTGTTGGGGATAGGGACTCCCCCTACGAGCAGTACTTC; CDR3: CSVVGDRDSPYEQYF
D: -; J: TRBJ1-1; V: TRBV7-7; size: -; DNA: TGTGCCAGCAGCCCCCGGGTGGGCACTGAAGCTTTCTTT; CDR3: CASSPRVGTEAFF